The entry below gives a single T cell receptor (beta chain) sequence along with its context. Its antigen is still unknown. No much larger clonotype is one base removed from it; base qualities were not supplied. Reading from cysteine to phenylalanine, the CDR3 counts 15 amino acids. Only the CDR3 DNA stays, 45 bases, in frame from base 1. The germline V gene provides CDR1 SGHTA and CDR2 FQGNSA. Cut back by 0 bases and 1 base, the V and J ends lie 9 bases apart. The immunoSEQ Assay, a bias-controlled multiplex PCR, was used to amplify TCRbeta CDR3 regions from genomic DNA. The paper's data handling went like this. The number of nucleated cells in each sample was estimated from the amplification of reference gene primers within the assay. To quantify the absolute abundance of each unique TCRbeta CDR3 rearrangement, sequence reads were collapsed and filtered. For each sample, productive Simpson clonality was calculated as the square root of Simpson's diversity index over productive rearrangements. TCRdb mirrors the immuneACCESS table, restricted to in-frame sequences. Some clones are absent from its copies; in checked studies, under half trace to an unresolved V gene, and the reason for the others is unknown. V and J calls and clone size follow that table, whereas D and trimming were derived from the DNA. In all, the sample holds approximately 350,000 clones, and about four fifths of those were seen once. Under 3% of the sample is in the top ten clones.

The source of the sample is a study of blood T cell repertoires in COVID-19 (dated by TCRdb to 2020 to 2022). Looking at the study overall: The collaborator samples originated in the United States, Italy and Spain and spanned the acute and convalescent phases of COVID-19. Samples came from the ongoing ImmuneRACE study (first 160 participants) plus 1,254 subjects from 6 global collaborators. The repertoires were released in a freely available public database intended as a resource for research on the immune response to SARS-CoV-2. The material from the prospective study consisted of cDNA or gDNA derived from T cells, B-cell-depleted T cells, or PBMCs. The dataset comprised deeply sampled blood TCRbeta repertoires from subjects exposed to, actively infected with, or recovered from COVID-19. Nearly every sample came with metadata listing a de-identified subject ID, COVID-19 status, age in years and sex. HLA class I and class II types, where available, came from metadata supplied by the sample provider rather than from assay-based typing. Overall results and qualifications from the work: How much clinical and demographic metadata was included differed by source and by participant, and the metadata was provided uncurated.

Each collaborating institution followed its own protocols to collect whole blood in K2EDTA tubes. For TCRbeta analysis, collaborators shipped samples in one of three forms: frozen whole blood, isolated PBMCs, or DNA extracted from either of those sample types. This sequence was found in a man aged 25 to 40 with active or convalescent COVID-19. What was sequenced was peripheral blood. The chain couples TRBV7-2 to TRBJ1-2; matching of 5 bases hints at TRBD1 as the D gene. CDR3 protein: CASSLAQGVNYGYTF. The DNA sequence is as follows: TGTGCCAGCAGCTTAGCCCAAGGGGTTAACTATGGCTACACCTTC.